Each of the 14 T cell receptor beta chains below was sequenced from the same sample in a study of T cells in Graves' hyperthyroidism and ophthalmopathy. Amplification of TCR beta CDR3 regions used RNA as the template. HTBI primers were the set used in a first-round RT-PCR of the TCR CDR3. One entry per CDR3 protein results from TCRdb running MiXCR on the multiplex PCR reads. The sample lists roughly 750,000 distinct CDR3 sequences, 16% occurring once. The sample consisted of blood. Receptors originate from a man younger than 35 with Graves' hyperthyroidism.

In its sample, this clonotype was seen a few times. V and J are TRBV3-1 and TRBJ2-7, with D perhaps matching TRBD2 (6 bases). Between the trimmed V and J ends, which lost 1 base and 2 bases, there was a span of 9 bases. CDR1 is LGHDT, CDR2 YNNKEL, per germline (reference sequence). The CDR3 is 14 amino acids. The CDR3 nucleotides are TGTGCCAGCAGCCAAGCGGGGGACCCCTACGAGCAGTACTTC. Its protein product is CASSQAGDPYEQYF.

This clonotype was observed many times. CDR3 sequence: CASSPTRQTNQPQHF. The CDR3 region has the DNA TGTGCCAGCTCACCTACAAGACAGACTAATCAGCCCCAGCATTTT. The genes are TRBV18 and TRBJ1-5; possible D gene TRBD1, 5 bases. The CDR3 sequence is 15 residues long. Germline CDR1 reads KGHSH; CDR2 reads LQKENI. Trimming took 3 bases from V and 4 from J, leaving 13 bases between them.

This clonotype was observed many times. This chain links TRBV2 with TRBJ2-3; 8 nucleotides agree with TRBD1. Germline values: CDR1 SNHLY, CDR2 FYNNEI. The CDR3 totals 14 residues. The trim removed 7 bases at V and 2 bases at J, leaving 5 bases unmatched. As DNA, the CDR3 is TGTGCCAGCACCCGGGACAGGAACACAGATACGCAGTATTTT. Translated: CASTRDRNTDTQYF.

This clonotype was found many times. The chain is built from TRBV6-2 or TRBV6-3 and TRBJ2-1, with 9 bases aligning to TRBD2. CDR1 and CDR2 (germline): MNHEY, SVGEGT. V lost 0 bases to trimming and J lost 4 bases; unmatched junction nucleotides: 7. This CDR3 has 17 residues. The CDR3 region has the DNA TGTGCCAGCAGTTACTCGGGACTAGCTGCTAATTACAATGAGCAGTTCTTC. It is translated as CASSYSGLAANYNEQFF.

At least ten counts were recorded for this clonotype. The chain employs TRBV20-1 and TRBJ1-1; no firm D call. The length of the CDR3 is 15 residues. V was shortened by 3 bases and J by 2 bases, with 16 bases between the two germline ends. The germline V gene encodes CDR1 DFQATT and CDR2 SNEGSKA (reference sequence). This CDR3 is CSASSGRDGNTEAFF. For the CDR3, the DNA is TGCAGTGCTAGCAGTGGGAGGGATGGTAACACTGAAGCTTTCTTT.

Comments on this clonotype: Given a much more abundant clone one base away, this may be a read error. This chain connects TRBV6-2 or TRBV6-3 to TRBJ2-2; TRBD1 matches at 8 bases. The CDR3 is 14 amino acids. Per the germline V gene, CDR1 is MNHEY and CDR2 is SVGEGT. The CDR3 DNA reads TGTACCAGCAGTTCACAGGGGGGAGGCGGGGAGCTGTTTTTT. It encodes CTSSSQGGGGELFF.

The chain combines TRBV4-3 with TRBJ2-7; possible D gene TRBD2, 6 bases. Germline V gene data show CDR1 as LGHNA and CDR2 as YSLEER. This CDR3 has 16 amino acids. Deletions cut 3 bases from V and 0 bases from J, with 15 bases between. CDR3 coding DNA: TGCGCCAGCAGCCAGACTGGGACTCCCAGCTCCTACGAGCAGTACTTC. This encodes CASSQTGTPSSYEQYF.

CDR3 residues: CRAQGLIWGYGYTF. The CDR3 region has the DNA TGCAGGGCCCAAGGACTCATCTGGGGCTATGGCTACACCTTC. The genes are TRBV20-1 and TRBJ1-2, with D hard to call. The germline gives CDR1 DFQATT, CDR2 SNEGSKA (reference sequence). The CDR3 is 14 amino acids.

Ten or more counts support this clonotype. This chain joins TRBV11-2 and TRBJ2-7, with 10 bases fitting TRBD2. The CDR3 totals 15 residues. Germline CDR1 reads SGHAT; CDR2 reads FQNNGV. Trimming at V came to 5 bases and at J to 7 bases, leaving 11 bases not matched to a gene. CDR3 bases: TGTGCCAGCAGCCTTACTAGCGGGACCCCGGTAGAGCAGTACTTC. Its translation: CASSLTSGTPVEQYF.

This clonotype was seen at least ten times. The V gene is TRBV28, the J gene TRBJ1-1; tentatively, D is TRBD1 (5 bases). CDR3 length equals 14 residues. Germline V gene data show CDR1 as MDHEN and CDR2 as SYDVKM. V lost 7 bases and J lost 4, with 16 bases in between. The CDR3 DNA follows: TGTGCCAGCATCGTACCCGGAGGGGCCACTGAAGCTTTCTTT. It encodes CASIVPGGATEAFF.

The chain joins TRBV5-6 to TRBJ2-5; D is unresolved. TRBJ2-1 explains the end of the DNA better; the J call may be wrong. The CDR3 is 14 amino acids. In germline, CDR1 is SGHDT, CDR2 YYEEEE. Here the CDR3 reads CASSLERLQETQFF. CDR3 nucleotides: TGTGCCAGCAGCTTGGAACGGCTCCAAGAGACCCAGTTCTTC.

This sequence joins TRBV12-3 or TRBV12-4 and TRBJ2-2, with a possible D match to TRBD1 (5 bases). With 2 bases removed from V and 4 bases from J, the gap between germline ends came to 11 bases. The CDR3 runs 15 residues. For the CDR3, the DNA is TGTGCCAGCAGTTTAAGCGACAGACCCACCGGGGAGCTGTTTTTT. Its translation: CASSLSDRPTGELFF.

The CDR3 nucleotides are TGTGCCAGCAGCTTAGCTAAAGCGGGAGGGCCGAACACCGGGGAGCTGTTTTTT. Its protein product is CASSLAKAGGPNTGELFF. The chain links TRBV7-2 to TRBJ2-2, with 10 bases that match TRBD2. Germline trimming cut 0 bases from V and 0 bases from J; bases unmatched to any gene: 4. Germline lookup yields CDR1 SGHTA and CDR2 FQGNSA. CDR3 length: 18 amino acids.

This clonotype was observed a few times. V gene TRBV12-5 combines with J gene TRBJ2-3; D possibly corresponds to TRBD1 (6 bases). Between the trimmed V and J ends, which lost 0 bases and 10 bases, there was a span of 26 bases. Germline V lookup: CDR1 LGHNT, CDR2 FRNRAP. The CDR3 is made up of 18 amino acids. The DNA for the CDR3 is TGTGCTAGTGGTTTGGTAGCCACAGGGACCCAGAGCCCTGATGCGCAGTATTTT. Its protein product is CASGLVATGTQSPDAQYF. The whole variable domain, remainder taken from reference TRBV12-5 and TRBJ2-3, is DARVTQTPRHKVTEMGQEVTMRCQPILGHNTVFWYRQTMMQGLELLAYFRNRAPLDDSGMPKDRFSAEMPDATLATLKIQPSEPRDSAVYFCASGLVATGTQSPDAQYFGPGTRLTVL.